This T cell receptor beta chain stems from a study of cytomegalovirus exposure and HLA in healthy donors. Whole-study context: Findings of an earlier analysis included 90 million to 120 million unique TCR beta sequences from roughly 190 million T cells.

Findings and limits, study-wide: Most TCR sequences showed up rarely, but some public TCRs showed up in many donors.

Germline V CDR1 and CDR2: SGHVS, FNYEAQ. Trimming left V 2 bases short and J 4 bases short, with 10 bases between. This CDR3 spans 14 amino acids. Details on this clone: The antigen remains unidentified.

Vbeta (60) and Jbeta (13) primers were used in the PCR. Method: immunoSEQ multiplex PCR; TCRdb's copy keeps in-frame clones and lacks some. The sample lists 130,000 to 150,000 clones, under 80% seen once, with 4.3% in the top ten. This chain links TRBV7-6 with TRBJ2-3; D is perhaps TRBD1 (5 bases). The sequence was obtained from a man younger than 35 in good health and CMV-seropositive. The sequencing input was PBMCs. Here the CDR3 reads CASSLQDMPDTQYF. CDR3 DNA sequence: TGTGCCAGCAGCTTACAGGACATGCCAGATACGCAGTATTTT.